This TCR beta chain is from a study of response to subunit inactivated influenza vaccine. From the RT-PCR reads, TCRdb called clonotypes with MiXCR, one entry per CDR3 protein. The sample yields hundreds of thousands of distinct CDR3 sequences, more than 15% seen once. This clonotype has a handful of counts. V was trimmed by 5 bases and J by 0 bases, leaving 14 bases between them. There are 16 residues in the CDR3. This receptor was obtained from a man between 50 and 75 years old who received an inactivated influenza vaccine. Here the sequenced sample was CD4+ T cells sorted from PBMCs, taken around 25 months after vaccination. The rearrangement joins TRBV12-3 or TRBV12-4 to TRBJ2-1; perhaps TRBD2 as D (6 bases). Written as DNA, the CDR3 is TGTGCCAGCAGTCGGGGGTGGGGCCGCTCCTACAATGAGCAGTTCTTC. Encoded protein: CASSRGWGRSYNEQFF.